The text below deals with one T cell receptor beta chain. Its antigen is as yet unknown. A single base separates this from a much larger clone, so it may be a read error. These data come from a study of shared clonotypes between healthy human individuals. Study in general: Used for every donor were three CD4 naive, three CD4 memory, two CD8 naive and one CD8 memory plate. Study-wide findings and caveats: Larger estimated richness was generally recorded for naive subsets relative to memory subsets.

Replicate sorted-subset PCRs were loaded with around 0.2 ug DNA, about 30,000 T cell genomes. Clones were read by immunoSEQ multiplex PCR, and TCRdb kept only the in-frame ones, dropping some. The data show roughly 640,000 clones, with approximately 79% seen just once and around 1.6% held by the top ten. V was clipped by 5 bases and J by 0 bases; unmatched bases: 2. The CDR3 runs 15 residues. Germline loops: CDR1 MNHNY, CDR2 SVGAGI (reference sequence). Sequenced: memory CD4+ T cells sorted from blood. Indicated subset: CD45RA-negative fraction. The receptor was derived from a woman aged 25 to 39 in good health. J is TRBJ2-1 and V is TRBV6-6, with 9 nucleotides matching TRBD2. CDR3 sequence reads: CASSRSGSSYNEQFF. The CDR3 bases are TGTGCCAGCAGTCGTAGCGGGAGCTCCTACAATGAGCAGTTCTTC.